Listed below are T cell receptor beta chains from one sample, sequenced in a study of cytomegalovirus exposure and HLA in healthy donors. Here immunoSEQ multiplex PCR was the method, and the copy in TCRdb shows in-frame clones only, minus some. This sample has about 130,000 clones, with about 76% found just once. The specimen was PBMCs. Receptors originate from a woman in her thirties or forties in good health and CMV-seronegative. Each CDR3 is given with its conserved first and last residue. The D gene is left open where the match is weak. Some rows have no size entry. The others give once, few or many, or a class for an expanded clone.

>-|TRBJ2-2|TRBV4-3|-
CASSQLPAGTHYTGELFF
TGCGCCAGCAGCCAACTCCCCGCTGGGACACACTACACCGGGGAGCTGTTTTTT
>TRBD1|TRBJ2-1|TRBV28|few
CASSFNLGSGGTGEVNEQFF
TGTGCCAGCAGTTTTAACCTAGGGTCAGGTGGGACAGGGGAGGTCAATGAGCAGTTCTTC
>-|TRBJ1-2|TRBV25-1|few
CASGRTEGDGYTF
TGTGCCAGCGGAAGAACGGAGGGCGATGGCTACACCTTC
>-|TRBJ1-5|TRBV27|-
CASSKYSNQPQHF
TGTGCCAGCAGTAAATATAGCAATCAGCCCCAGCATTTT
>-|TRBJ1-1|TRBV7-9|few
CASTLTGQEGVNTEAFF
TGTGCCAGCACCTTGACGGGACAAGAAGGCGTGAACACTGAAGCTTTCTTT
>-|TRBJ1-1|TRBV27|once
CASSRKGGEAFF
TGTGCCAGCAGTCGTAAGGGAGGCGAAGCTTTCTTT
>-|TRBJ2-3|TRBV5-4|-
CASSDGQIITDTQYF
TGTGCCAGCAGCGACGGACAGATAATCACAGATACGCAGTATTTT
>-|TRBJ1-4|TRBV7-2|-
CASSLVLSTNEKLFF
TGTGCCAGCAGCTTAGTTCTCTCAACTAATGAAAAACTGTTTTTT
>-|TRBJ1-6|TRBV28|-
CASSPLNSPLHF
TGTGCCAGCAGTCCCCTAAATTCACCCCTCCACTTT
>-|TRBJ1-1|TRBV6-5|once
CASSLGQITEAFF
TGTGCCAGCAGTCTTGGACAGATCACTGAAGCTTTCTTT
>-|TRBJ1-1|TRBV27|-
CASSSFRTEAFF
TGTGCCAGCAGTTCCTTCCGGACTGAAGCTTTCTTT
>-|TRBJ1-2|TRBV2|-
CAETDRYGYTF
TGTGCCGAGACAGACCGCTATGGCTACACCTTC
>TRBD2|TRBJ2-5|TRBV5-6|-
CASSSLPLSGRETQYF
TGTGCCAGCAGCTCGCTACCGCTTAGCGGGAGAGAGACCCAGTACTTC
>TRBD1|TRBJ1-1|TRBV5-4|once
CASSRTGGTEAFF
TGTGCCAGCAGTCGGACAGGGGGAACTGAAGCTTTCTTT
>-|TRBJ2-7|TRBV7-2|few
CASSLAVGAREYEQYF
TGTGCCAGCAGCTTAGCTGTGGGGGCGCGGGAGTACGAGCAGTACTTC
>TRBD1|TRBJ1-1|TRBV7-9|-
CASSPHATGGVTEAFF
TGTGCCAGCAGCCCTCACGCCACAGGGGGGGTCACTGAAGCTTTCTTT
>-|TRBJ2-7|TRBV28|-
CASIPTGLSTYEQYF
TGTGCCAGCATTCCCACAGGGTTAAGTACCTACGAGCAGTACTTC
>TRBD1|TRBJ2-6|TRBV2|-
CASSLRDRGLGANVLTF
TGTGCCAGCAGTCTCCGGGACAGGGGTTTAGGGGCCAACGTCCTGACTTTC
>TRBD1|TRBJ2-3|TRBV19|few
CASRDTGAVGTQYF
TGTGCCAGTAGGGATACAGGGGCCGTAGGCACGCAGTATTTT
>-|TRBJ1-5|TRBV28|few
CASTTQGRGNQPQHF
TGTGCCAGCACTACTCAGGGAAGGGGCAATCAGCCCCAGCATTTT
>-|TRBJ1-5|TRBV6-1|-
CASFGINQPQHF
TGTGCCAGCTTCGGGATTAATCAGCCCCAGCATTTT
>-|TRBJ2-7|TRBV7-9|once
CASSDGQPYEQYF
TGTGCCAGCAGCGATGGACAGCCCTACGAGCAGTACTTC
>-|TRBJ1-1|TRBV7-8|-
CASSLVNGNTEAFF
TGTGCCAGCAGCTTAGTTAACGGTAACACTGAAGCTTTCTTT
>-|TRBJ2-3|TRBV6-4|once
CASSLTGPTDTQYF
TGTGCCAGCAGTTTGACAGGACCCACAGATACGCAGTATTTT
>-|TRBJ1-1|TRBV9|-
CASSVTGSGTEAFF
TGTGCCAGCAGCGTTACAGGGTCGGGCACTGAAGCTTTCTTT
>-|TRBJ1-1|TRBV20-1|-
CSAPQGGEAFF
TGCAGTGCCCCTCAAGGGGGTGAAGCTTTCTTT
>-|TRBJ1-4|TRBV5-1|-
CASSFLSTNEKLFF
TGCGCCAGCAGCTTCCTTTCAACTAATGAAAAACTGTTTTTT
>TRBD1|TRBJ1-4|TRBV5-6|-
CASGTGTVIEKLFF
TGTGCCAGCGGAACTGGGACAGTTATCGAAAAACTGTTTTTT
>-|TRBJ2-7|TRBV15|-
CATSRATGIAYEQYF
TGTGCCACCAGCAGAGCCACAGGGATCGCCTACGAGCAGTACTTC
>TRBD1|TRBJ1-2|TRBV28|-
CASRTGVNYGYTF
TGTGCCAGCAGAACAGGGGTTAACTATGGCTACACCTTC
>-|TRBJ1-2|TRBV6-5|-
CASVTGNYGYTF
TGTGCCAGCGTAACAGGGAACTATGGCTACACCTTC
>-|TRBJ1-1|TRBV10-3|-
CAISPGLSEAFF
TGTGCCATCAGCCCGGGACTAAGTGAAGCTTTCTTT
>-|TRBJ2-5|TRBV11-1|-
CASSLGLVGETQYF
TGTGCCAGCAGCTTAGGACTAGTCGGAGAGACCCAGTACTTC
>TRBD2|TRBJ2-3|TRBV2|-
CASSVLPPLSGGSTDTQYF
TGTGCCAGCAGCGTCCTGCCCCCCCTGAGCGGGGGATCCACAGATACGCAGTATTTT
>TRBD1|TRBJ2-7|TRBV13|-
CASSSRGTGVFDEQYF
TGTGCCAGCAGCTCGCGCGGGACAGGGGTTTTCGACGAGCAGTACTTC
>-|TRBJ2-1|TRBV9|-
CASSVDIRESYNEQFF
TGTGCCAGCAGCGTAGACATCAGGGAATCCTACAATGAGCAGTTCTTC
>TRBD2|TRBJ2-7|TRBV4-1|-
CASSLKALADSYEQYF
TGCGCCAGCAGCCTTAAAGCACTAGCGGACTCCTACGAGCAGTACTTC
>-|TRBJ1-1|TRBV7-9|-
CASSLGRGTQNTEAFF
TGTGCCAGCAGCTTAGGTCGGGGAACACAGAACACTGAAGCTTTCTTT
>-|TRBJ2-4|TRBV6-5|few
CASGYGGRGNIQYF
TGTGCCAGCGGTTATGGGGGGAGAGGTAACATTCAGTACTTC
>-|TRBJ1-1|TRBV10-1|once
CASSGQGGKYTEAFF
TGCGCCAGCAGTGGGCAGGGTGGGAAGTACACTGAAGCTTTCTTT
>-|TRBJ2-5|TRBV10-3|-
CATGGGQETQYF
TGTGCCACCGGGGGTGGACAAGAGACCCAGTACTTC
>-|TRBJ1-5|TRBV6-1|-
CASTRTDWEQPQHF
TGTGCCAGCACCAGGACAGATTGGGAGCAGCCCCAGCATTTT
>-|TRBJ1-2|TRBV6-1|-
CASRAGGADYGYTF
TGTGCCAGCAGGGCGGGGGGGGCCGACTATGGCTACACCTTC
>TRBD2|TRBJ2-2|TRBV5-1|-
CASSSGLAGTGELFF
TGCGCCAGCAGCTCGGGACTAGCGGGGACCGGGGAGCTGTTTTTT
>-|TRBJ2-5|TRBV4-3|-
CASSQDLTSFPETQYF
TGCGCCAGCAGCCAAGACTTGACTAGTTTCCCAGAGACCCAGTACTTC
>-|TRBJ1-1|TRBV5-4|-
CASSLYRGAGTEAFF
TGTGCCAGCAGCTTGTATCGGGGGGCGGGAACTGAAGCTTTCTTT
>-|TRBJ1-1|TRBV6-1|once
CAEMGGAGTEAFF
TGTGCCGAGATGGGGGGGGCGGGCACTGAAGCTTTCTTT
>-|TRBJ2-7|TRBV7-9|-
CASSRLRAYEQYF
TGTGCCAGCAGTCGACTGAGAGCCTACGAGCAGTACTTC
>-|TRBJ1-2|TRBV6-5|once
CASSPREGDGYTF
TGTGCCAGCAGTCCCCGGGAGGGAGATGGCTACACCTTC
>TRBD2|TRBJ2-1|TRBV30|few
CAWGGVSSYNEQFF
TGTGCCTGGGGGGGGGTTTCCTCCTACAATGAGCAGTTCTTC
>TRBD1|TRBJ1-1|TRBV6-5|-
CASSRPGQGTEAFF
TGTGCCAGCAGTAGGCCGGGACAGGGGACTGAAGCTTTCTTT
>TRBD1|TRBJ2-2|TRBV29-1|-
CSVGTGANTGELFF
TGCAGCGTGGGGACAGGAGCGAACACCGGGGAGCTGTTTTTT
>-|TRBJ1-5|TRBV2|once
CASKGAGYSNQPQHF
TGTGCCAGCAAAGGGGCGGGGTATAGCAATCAGCCCCAGCATTTT
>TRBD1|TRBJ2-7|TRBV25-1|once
CASSEVRTGGVSYEQYF
TGTGCCAGCAGTGAGGTGCGGACAGGGGGCGTCTCCTACGAGCAGTACTTC
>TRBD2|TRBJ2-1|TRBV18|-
CASSPPAGGVDEQFF
TGTGCCAGCTCACCACCAGCGGGGGGGGTCGATGAGCAGTTCTTC